This T cell receptor beta chain was captured by sequencing in a study of human T cells and chemical hapten exposure (dated by TCRdb to about 2021). A note on the overall study: Libraries were combined into a pool for sequencing, and differences in TCR yield between samples came mainly from small differences in library volumes within the pool. In alopecia patients, the study followed how the peripheral blood TCR repertoire changed in vivo over primary and secondary sensitization to diphenylcyclopropenone (DPC), a hapten. For every blood RNA sample, sequencing covered both the TCR alpha and TCR beta chains. On the study overall, not on this receptor specifically: DPC sensitization did not change how many TCRs were above 1 in 1000 frequency, and no evidence was found of alterations in global repertoire structure. After repeated subsampling, the strength of the expansion versus patch-test correlation and the threshold at which it became significant changed.

The library came from RACE. The sequencer was a NextSeq 500. During library preparation, unique molecular identifiers were attached to individual cDNA molecules so that TCRs could be counted quantitatively and reproducibly. The study's processing was this. The median number of TCRs per sample was around 100,000, ranging from roughly 20,000 to 690,600. V, J and CDR3 annotation of the TCR reads was performed with the Decombinator software suite. To make PS versus PT1 abundance plots, every sample was subsampled to the same number of TCRs (28,000). TCRs were defined as expanded if absent before sensitization and observed at least eight times at the 2-week time point. TCRdb passed the public sequencing reads through fastp at Q25 and MiXCR, retaining productive beta sequences. Every distinct CDR3 protein forms one entry, paired with its most common genes and DNA. The V and J calls were determined by TCRdb, not by the authors. The sample yields more than 75,000 distinct CDR3 sequences; around 8.7% were counted once. Clones ranked in the top ten supply roughly 1.4% of the sample.

This specimen's time point label, per the study, means: healthy volunteer bleed at 6 weeks. Total RNA was extracted from unfractionated whole blood collected in Tempus Blood RNA tubes. As TCR sequencing controls, five healthy volunteers were used, with blood taken at day 0, 2 weeks and 6 weeks. From cysteine to phenylalanine, the CDR3 is 13 amino acids long. Here the CDR3 DNA is all that survives: 39 bases in frame from base 1. Relative to germline, V is 7 bases shorter and J is 9 bases shorter, with 16 bases between their ends. This clonotype was seen a handful of times. This receptor's antigen is unknown. The input lacks base qualities; no much larger clone sits a single base away.

The sequence derives from a male donor in good health. Some clones in this sample may be carry-over from other donors' samples. The rearrangement combines TRBV12-3 or TRBV12-4 with TRBJ1-5; the D gene cannot be resolved reliably. The material sequenced was whole blood. CDR3 protein: CASKDGPGGPQHF. The sequenced DNA: TGTGCCAGCAAGGATGGACCCGGAGGGCCCCAGCATTTT.